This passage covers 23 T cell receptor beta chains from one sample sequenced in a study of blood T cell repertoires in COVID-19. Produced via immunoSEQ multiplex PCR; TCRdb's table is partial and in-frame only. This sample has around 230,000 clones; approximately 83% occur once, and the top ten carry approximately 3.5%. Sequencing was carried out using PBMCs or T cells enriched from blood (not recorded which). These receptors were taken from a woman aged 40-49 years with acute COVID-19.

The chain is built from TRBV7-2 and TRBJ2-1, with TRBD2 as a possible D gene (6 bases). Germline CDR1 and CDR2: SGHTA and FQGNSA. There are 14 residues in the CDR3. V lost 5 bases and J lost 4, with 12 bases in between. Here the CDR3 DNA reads TGTGCCAGCAGCCGGGGAGGTCCTTACAATGAGCAGTTCTTC. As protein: CASSRGGPYNEQFF.

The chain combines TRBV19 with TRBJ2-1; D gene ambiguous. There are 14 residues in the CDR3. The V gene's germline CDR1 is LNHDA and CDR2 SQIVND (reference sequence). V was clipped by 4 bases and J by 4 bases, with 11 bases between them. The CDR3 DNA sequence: TGTGCCAGTAGTAGTCAGTCCATTTACAATGAGCAGTTCTTC. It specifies CASSSQSIYNEQFF.

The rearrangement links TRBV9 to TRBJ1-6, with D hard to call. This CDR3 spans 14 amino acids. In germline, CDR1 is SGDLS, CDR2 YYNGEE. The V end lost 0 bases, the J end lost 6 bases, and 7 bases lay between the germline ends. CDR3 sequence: CASSVAVSNSPLHF. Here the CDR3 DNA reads TGTGCCAGCAGCGTAGCAGTCAGTAATTCACCCCTCCACTTT.

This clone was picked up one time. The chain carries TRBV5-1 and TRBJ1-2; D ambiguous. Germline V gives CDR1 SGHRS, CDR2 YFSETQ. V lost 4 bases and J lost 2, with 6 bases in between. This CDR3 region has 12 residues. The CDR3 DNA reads TGCGCCAGCAGCCCCGAGAACTATGGCTACACCTTC. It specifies CASSPENYGYTF.

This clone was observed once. CDR3: CASSAGTVYGYTF. DNA of the CDR3: TGTGCCAGCAGCGCCGGGACAGTCTATGGCTACACCTTC. V and J are TRBV27 and TRBJ1-2, with 7 bases that match TRBD1. The germline V gene has CDR1 MNHEY and CDR2 SMNVEV (reference sequence). This CDR3 has 13 residues. The trim removed 6 bases at V and 4 bases at J, leaving 5 bases unmatched.

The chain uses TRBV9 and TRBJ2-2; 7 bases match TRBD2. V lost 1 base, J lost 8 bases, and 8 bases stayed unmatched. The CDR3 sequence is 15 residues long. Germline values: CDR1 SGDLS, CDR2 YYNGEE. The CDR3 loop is CASSVSGTLSGELFF. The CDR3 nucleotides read TGTGCCAGCAGCGTAAGCGGGACCCTTAGTGGGGAGCTGTTTTTT.

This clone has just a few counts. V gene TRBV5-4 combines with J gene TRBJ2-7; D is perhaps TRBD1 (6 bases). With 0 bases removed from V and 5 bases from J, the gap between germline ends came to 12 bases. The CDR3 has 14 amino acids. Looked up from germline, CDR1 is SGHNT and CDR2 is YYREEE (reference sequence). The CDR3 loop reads CASSLGGRDNEQYF. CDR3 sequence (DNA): TGTGCCAGCAGCTTGGGGGGCAGGGACAACGAGCAGTACTTC.

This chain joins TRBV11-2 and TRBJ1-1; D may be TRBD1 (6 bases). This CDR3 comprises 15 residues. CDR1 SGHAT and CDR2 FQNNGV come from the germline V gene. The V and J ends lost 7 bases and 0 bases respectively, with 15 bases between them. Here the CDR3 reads CASTPPQGMNTEAFF. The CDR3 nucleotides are TGTGCCAGCACCCCCCCTCAGGGGATGAACACTGAAGCTTTCTTT.

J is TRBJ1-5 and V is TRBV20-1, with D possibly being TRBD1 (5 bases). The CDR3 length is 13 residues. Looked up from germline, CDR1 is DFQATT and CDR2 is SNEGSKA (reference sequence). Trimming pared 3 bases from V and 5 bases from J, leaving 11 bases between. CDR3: CSASTPGYQPQHF. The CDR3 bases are TGCAGTGCTAGTACCCCAGGGTATCAGCCCCAGCATTTT.

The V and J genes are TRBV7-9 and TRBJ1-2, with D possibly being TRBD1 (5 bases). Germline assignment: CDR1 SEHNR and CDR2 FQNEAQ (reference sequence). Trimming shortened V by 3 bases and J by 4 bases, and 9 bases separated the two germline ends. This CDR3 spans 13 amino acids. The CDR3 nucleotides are TGTGCCAGCAGCTTGGACACCTTCTATGGCTACACCTTC. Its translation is CASSLDTFYGYTF.

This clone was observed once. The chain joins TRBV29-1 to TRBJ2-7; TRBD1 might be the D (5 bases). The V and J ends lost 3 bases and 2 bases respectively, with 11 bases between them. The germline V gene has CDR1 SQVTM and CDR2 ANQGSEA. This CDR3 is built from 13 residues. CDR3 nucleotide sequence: TGCAGCGTTGAGGGGCACGATACCTACGAGCAGTACTTC. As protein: CSVEGHDTYEQYF.

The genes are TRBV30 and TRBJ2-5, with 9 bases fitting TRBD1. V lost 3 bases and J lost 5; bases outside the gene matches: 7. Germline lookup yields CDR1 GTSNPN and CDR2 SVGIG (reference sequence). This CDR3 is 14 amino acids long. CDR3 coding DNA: TGTGCCTGGAGCGCACAGGGGGCTGGGGAGACCCAGTACTTC. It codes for CAWSAQGAGETQYF.

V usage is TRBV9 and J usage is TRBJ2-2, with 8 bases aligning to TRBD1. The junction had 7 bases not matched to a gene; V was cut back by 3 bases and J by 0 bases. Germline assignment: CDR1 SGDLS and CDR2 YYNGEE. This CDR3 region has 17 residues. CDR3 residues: CASSAQRTGPNTGELFF. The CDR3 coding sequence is TGTGCCAGCAGCGCGCAAAGGACAGGGCCGAACACCGGGGAGCTGTTTTTT.

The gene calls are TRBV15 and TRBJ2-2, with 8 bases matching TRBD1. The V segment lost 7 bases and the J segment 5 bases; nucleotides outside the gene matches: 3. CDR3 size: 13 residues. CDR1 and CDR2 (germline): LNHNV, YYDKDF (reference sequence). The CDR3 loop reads CATKDRDTGELFF. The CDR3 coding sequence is TGTGCCACCAAGGACAGGGATACCGGGGAGCTGTTTTTT.

Here the CDR3 DNA reads TGTGCCAGCAGCTCGCCCTCCAGGGAGACCCAGTACTTC. This encodes CASSSPSRETQYF. The chain carries TRBV7-6 and TRBJ2-5, with D hard to call. Germline V gives CDR1 SGHVS, CDR2 FNYEAQ. The CDR3 runs to 13 residues. V was pared by 4 bases and J by 5 bases, with 11 bases between.

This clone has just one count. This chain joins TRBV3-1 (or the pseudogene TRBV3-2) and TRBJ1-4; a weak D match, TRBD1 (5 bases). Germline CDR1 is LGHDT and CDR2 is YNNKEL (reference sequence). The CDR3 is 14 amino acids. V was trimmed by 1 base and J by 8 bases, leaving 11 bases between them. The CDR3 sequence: CASSQVQGGEKLFF. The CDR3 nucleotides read TGTGCCAGCAGCCAAGTCCAGGGTGGGGAAAAACTGTTTTTT.

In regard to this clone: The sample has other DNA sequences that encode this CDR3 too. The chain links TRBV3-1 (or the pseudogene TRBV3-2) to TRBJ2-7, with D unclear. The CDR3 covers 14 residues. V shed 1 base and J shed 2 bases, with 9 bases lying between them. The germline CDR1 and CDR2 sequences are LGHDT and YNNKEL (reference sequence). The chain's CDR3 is CASSQVGTTYEQYF. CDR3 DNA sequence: TGTGCCAGCAGCCAAGTTGGCACGACCTACGAGCAGTACTTC.

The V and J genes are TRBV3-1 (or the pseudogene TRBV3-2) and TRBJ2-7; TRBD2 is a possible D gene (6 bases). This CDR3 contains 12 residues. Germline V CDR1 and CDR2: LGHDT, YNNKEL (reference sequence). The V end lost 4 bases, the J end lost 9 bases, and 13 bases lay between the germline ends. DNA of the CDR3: TGTGCCAGCAGCCCGTTTAGCGGATCGCAGTACTTC. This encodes CASSPFSGSQYF.

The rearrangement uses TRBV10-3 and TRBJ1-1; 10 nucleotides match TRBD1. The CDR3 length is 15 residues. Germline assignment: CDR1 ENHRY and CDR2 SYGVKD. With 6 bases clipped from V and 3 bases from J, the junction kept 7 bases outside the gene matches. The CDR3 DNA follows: TGTGCCATCAGCGAGACCGGGACAGGGGACACTGAAGCTTTCTTT. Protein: CAISETGTGDTEAFF.

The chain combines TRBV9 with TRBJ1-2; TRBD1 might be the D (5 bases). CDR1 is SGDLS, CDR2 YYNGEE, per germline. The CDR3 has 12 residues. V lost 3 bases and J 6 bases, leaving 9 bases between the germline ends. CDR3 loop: CASSARGDGYTF. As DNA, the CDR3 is TGTGCCAGCAGCGCCCGGGGGGATGGCTACACCTTC.

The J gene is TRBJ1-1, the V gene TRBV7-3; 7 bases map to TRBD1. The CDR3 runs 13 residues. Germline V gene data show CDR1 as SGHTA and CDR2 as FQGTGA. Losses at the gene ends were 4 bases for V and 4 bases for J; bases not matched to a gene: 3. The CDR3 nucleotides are TGTGCCAGCAGCTCGACAGGGTCCACTGAAGCTTTCTTT. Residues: CASSSTGSTEAFF.

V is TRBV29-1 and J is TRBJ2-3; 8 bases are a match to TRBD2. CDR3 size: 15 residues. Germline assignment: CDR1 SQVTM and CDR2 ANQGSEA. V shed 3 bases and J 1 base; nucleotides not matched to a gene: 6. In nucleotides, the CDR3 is TGCAGCGTTGATGAGGCGGGAGGTGGCACAGATACGCAGTATTTT. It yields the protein CSVDEAGGGTDTQYF.

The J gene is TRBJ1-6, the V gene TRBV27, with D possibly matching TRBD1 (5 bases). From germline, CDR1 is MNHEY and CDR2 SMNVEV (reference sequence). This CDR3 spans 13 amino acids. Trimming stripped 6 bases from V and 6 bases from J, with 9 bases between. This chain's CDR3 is CASSGGGNSPLHF. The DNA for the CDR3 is TGTGCCAGCAGCGGGGGGGGTAATTCACCCCTCCACTTT.